The sequence of this T cell receptor beta chain was determined in a study of CD4+ T cells in melanoma (dated 2022 in TCRdb). Regarding the study in general: The study examined neoantigen-specific CD4+ T cells in human melanoma. Study-wide conclusions, independent of this receptor: Diverse differentiation states were reported to be shown by neoantigen-specific CD4+ T cells in melanoma. Neoantigen-specific CD4+ T cells were reported to be correlated with the function of CD8+ T cells, macrophages and B cells.

Libraries were built with the immunoSEQ multiplex PCR assay. Entries here come from immuneACCESS through TCRdb and include only in-frame sequences with V and J called. Some clones fail to appear in such tables; in the studies checked, an unresolved V gene covers under half of the shortfall, and the cause of the remainder is unknown. Across this sample there are around 9,500 clones, with around 70% seen only once. 24% of the sample is held by the ten biggest clonotypes. The donors were melanoma patients. Deletion took 5 bases off V and 1 base off J, with a span of 20 bases between the germline ends. CDR3 length: 17 amino acids, cysteine to phenylalanine. The CDR3 DNA has 51 bases and is translated from base 1. CDR1 and CDR2, looked up from the germline V gene (reference sequence), are SGHAT and FQDESV. About this clone itself: Its antigen is unknown. No base quality information exists; no much larger clone differs at one position.

The sequence joins TRBV11-1 to TRBJ1-1; TRBD1 is perhaps the D gene, given 6 matching bases. The sequence was collected from a human donor with melanoma. The specimen was tumor tissue. At the DNA level, the sequence is TGTGCCAGCAGCGGTCTCTGGAGGGGGGCTGGGAACACTGAAGCTTTCTTT. Translated, this is CASSGLWRGAGNTEAFF. The CDR3 plus the reference TRBV11-1 and TRBJ1-1 genes for the other parts give the full variable domain: EAEVAQSPRYKITEKSQAVAFWCDPISGHATLYWYRQILGQGPELLVQFQDESVVDDSQLPKDRFSAERLKGVDSTLKIQPAELGDSAMYLCASSGLWRGAGNTEAFFGQGTRLTVV.